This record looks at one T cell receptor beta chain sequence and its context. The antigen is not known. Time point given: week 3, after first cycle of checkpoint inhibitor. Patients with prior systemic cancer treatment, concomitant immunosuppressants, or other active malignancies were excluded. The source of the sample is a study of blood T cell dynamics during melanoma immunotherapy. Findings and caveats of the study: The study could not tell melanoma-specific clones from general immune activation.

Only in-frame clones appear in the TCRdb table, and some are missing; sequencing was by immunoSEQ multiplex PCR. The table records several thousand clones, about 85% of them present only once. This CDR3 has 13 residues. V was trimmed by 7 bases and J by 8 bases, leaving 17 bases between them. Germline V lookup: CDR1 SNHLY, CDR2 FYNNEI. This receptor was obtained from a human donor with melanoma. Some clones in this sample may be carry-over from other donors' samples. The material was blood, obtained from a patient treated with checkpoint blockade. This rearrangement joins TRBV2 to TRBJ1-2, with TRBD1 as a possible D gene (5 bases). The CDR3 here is CASKWDPPEGYTF. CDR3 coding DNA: TGTGCCAGCAAATGGGACCCCCCGGAGGGCTACACCTTC.